This T cell receptor (beta chain) was captured by sequencing in a study of spatial heterogeneity in lung cancer. As for the study in general: There were consistently more beta-chain sequences detected than alpha-chain sequences. The mean occurrence of each unique TCR and UMI combination in raw reads exceeded nine. The study, taken as a whole, reports: Ubiquitous expanded tumor TCRs surfaced in blood more at resection than they did at follow-up.

Germline V gene data show CDR1 as LGHNA and CDR2 as YNFKEQ. This CDR3 has 16 residues. V was shortened by 0 bases and J by 0 bases, with 8 bases between the two germline ends. Stated time point: sample taken at primary tumor resection. Whole RNA, isolated from tumor, nontumor lung or frozen PBMC, was sequenced without prior sorting. This clonotype was counted many times. Antigen: not known. The study tagged each TCR cDNA molecule with a unique molecular identifier. Via MiXCR, TCRdb re-called the 5' RACE reads, giving one row per CDR3 protein. The sample holds 25,000 or so distinct CDR3 sequences, roughly 13% seen once.

The receptor was isolated from a female donor with early-stage non-small cell lung cancer. Sequences were derived from PBMCs, sampled at surgery. The V and J genes are TRBV4-2 and TRBJ1-4; D ambiguous. This CDR3 is CASSQESVATNEKLFF. The CDR3 DNA sequence: TGTGCCAGCAGCCAAGAATCGGTTGCAACTAATGAAAAACTGTTTTTT.